This T cell receptor beta chain was observed in a study of shared clonotypes between healthy human individuals. V trimming: 5 bases; J trimming: 3 bases; junction bases outside the gene matches: 8. CDR3 size: 16 residues. The germline CDR1 and CDR2 sequences are SGHVS and FQNEAQ. Notes on this clone: Antigen specificity is unknown.

General study points: Sharing across a few donors was seen in about 5% of naive CD4 clonotypes.

Libraries were prepared by immunoSEQ multiplex PCR; TCRdb keeps only in-frame clonotypes and omits some of them. The sample holds approximately 1,000,000 clones, 70% to 80% seen once. The clonotype originates from a man aged 18-30 years in good health. Some clones in this sample may be carry-over from other donors' samples. The rearrangement links TRBV7-8 to TRBJ2-7; TRBD2 matches at 12 bases. The sequenced sample was memory CD4+ T cells from PBMCs. Regarding subset: CD45RA-negative fraction. For the CDR3, the DNA is TGTGCCAGCAGCGTCCAACTAGCGGGAGGTTTCTACGAGCAGTACTTC. Translated, it gives CASSVQLAGGFYEQYF.